Below, 3 T cell receptor beta chains from the same sample are listed, as sequenced in a study of blood T cell repertoires in COVID-19. Assay used: immunoSEQ multiplex PCR; TCRdb lists only in-frame clones, some missing. The table has 200,000 to 300,000 clones, 85% seen once. Sequencing was carried out using peripheral blood. The receptors come from a woman in her sixties with active or convalescent COVID-19.

The chain carries TRBV5-1 and TRBJ2-3; 12 nucleotides align to TRBD1. With V trimmed by 0 bases and J by 6 bases, 8 bases remained unmatched. CDR1 and CDR2 (germline): SGHRS, YFSETQ. The CDR3 runs to 17 residues. CDR3 amino acids: CASSLDGTGGAVDTQYF. CDR3 bases: TGCGCCAGCAGCTTGGATGGGACAGGGGGCGCGGTGGATACGCAGTATTTT.

The chain employs TRBV6-2 or TRBV6-3 and TRBJ1-1; TRBD1 aligns across 10 bases. The length of the CDR3 is 16 residues. CDR1 MNHEY and CDR2 SVGEGT come from the germline V gene. Trimming cost V 2 bases and J 5 bases; bases outside gene matches: 8. Here the CDR3 DNA reads TGTGCCAGCAGTTACGAGACAGGGGGCGCGGGGACTGAAGCTTTCTTT. Translating it yields CASSYETGGAGTEAFF.

The V and J genes are TRBV19 and TRBJ1-3; a possible D gene is TRBD1 (6 bases). Germline loops: CDR1 LNHDA, CDR2 SQIVND (reference sequence). This CDR3 has 16 amino acids. Trimming shortened V by 6 bases and J by 2 bases, and 17 bases separated the two germline ends. CDR3 region: CASSSKYRETGNTIYF. DNA for the CDR3: TGTGCCAGTAGCTCAAAGTACAGGGAAACTGGAAACACCATATATTTT.